Presented here are 6 T cell receptor beta chains from one specimen sequenced in a study of OX40 agonist ivuxolimab in advanced cancers. Measured with immunoSEQ multiplex PCR; TCRdb has only the in-frame clones, and not every one. The profile covers tens of thousands of clones, with about 82% appearing a single time and more than 1.5% taken by the ten largest. The sample consisted of CD4+ or CD8+ T cells sorted from blood, taken in a trial of the OX40 agonist ivuxolimab. These receptors came from an adult with an advanced solid tumor such as melanoma, head and neck, liver or kidney cancer.

The J gene is TRBJ2-2, the V gene TRBV5-1; D remains ambiguous. With 0 bases removed from V and 3 bases from J, the gap between germline ends came to 9 bases. The CDR3 length is 15 residues. Germline CDR1 is SGHRS and CDR2 is YFSETQ. CDR3 nucleotides: TGCGCCAGCAGCTTGGTAGGCGGCTACACCGGGGAGCTGTTTTTT. Translated: CASSLVGGYTGELFF. The full variable domain, completed using reference TRBV5-1 and TRBJ2-2, is KAGVTQTPRYLIKTRGQQVTLSCSPISGHRSVSWYQQTPGQGLQFLFEYFSETQRNKGNFPGRFSGRQFSNSRSEMNVSTLELGDSALYLCASSLVGGYTGELFFGEGSRLTVL.

The V call is TRBV5-4, the J call TRBJ2-1; a weak D match, TRBD2 (5 bases). Germline CDR1 is SGHNT and CDR2 is YYREEE (reference sequence). Trimming removed 2 bases at V and 0 bases at J, with 12 bases between. The CDR3 runs 16 residues. CDR3 in DNA: TGTGCCAGCAGCTTTGGCGGGCAGAGCTCCTACAATGAGCAGTTCTTC. It codes for CASSFGGQSSYNEQFF. Full variable domain (missing parts from reference TRBV5-4 and TRBJ2-1): ETGVTQSPTHLIKTRGQQVTLRCSSQSGHNTVSWYQQALGQGPQFIFQYYREEENGRGNFPPRFSGLQFPNYSSELNVNALELDDSALYLCASSFGGQSSYNEQFFGPGTRLTVL.

This rearrangement joins TRBV6-4 to TRBJ2-1; TRBD2 agrees at 12 bases. The CDR3 has 19 amino acids. V was pared by 5 bases and J by 7 bases, with 18 bases of the junction left unmatched. CDR1 and CDR2 (germline): MRHNA, SNTAGT. The CDR3 nucleotides are TGTGCCAGCAGTCCACTCTTCTCTAGCGGGAGGGCATTAGGAAATGAGCAGTTCTTC. Its protein product is CASSPLFSSGRALGNEQFF.

This clone occurred a few times. Its ends do not fully match the called genes, so a read error is possible. The chain links TRBV7-7 to TRBJ2-2; D is unresolved. CDR1 and CDR2 (germline): SSHAT, FNYEAQ (reference sequence). This CDR3 region has 15 residues. CDR3 coding DNA: TGTGCTAGCAGCTTAGACCGGATGAACACCGGGGAGCTGTTTTTT. Its protein product is CASSLDRMNTGELFF.

This clone came up once. This chain links TRBV5-4 with TRBJ2-3; the D gene is possibly TRBD1 (5 bases). The V gene lost 2 bases and the J gene lost 3 bases, with 7 bases spanning the gap. CDR3 size: 13 residues. Germline V CDR1 and CDR2: SGHNT, YYREEE (reference sequence). The CDR3 here is CASSFKGTDTQYF. In DNA form, the CDR3 reads TGTGCCAGCAGCTTTAAGGGGACAGATACGCAGTATTTT.

This clone has a single count. The V call is TRBV11-3, the J call TRBJ2-1, with 11 bases lining up with TRBD2. Germline V gene lookup returns CDR1 SGHNT and CDR2 YENEEA. CDR3 length: 17 amino acids. Trimming cost V 5 bases and J 8 bases; bases outside gene matches: 14. Here the CDR3 reads CASSPSLTSGSVDEQFF. CDR3 DNA: TGTGCCAGCAGCCCCTCCCTTACTAGCGGGAGTGTTGATGAGCAGTTCTTC.